Listed here are 6 T cell receptor beta chains from one sample, sequenced in a study of CD8 T cells in ankylosing spondylitis. Study-wide findings and caveats: What seemed typical of ankylosing spondylitis blood was a TCR beta motif built from roughly eight highly homologous variants.

Their recognized antigens are unknown. TCRdb ran MiXCR on the 5' RACE reads and lists one entry per CDR3 protein. The sample yields about 540,000 distinct CDR3 sequences, roughly an eighth seen once. The specimen sequenced was blood, either unsorted or a sorted T cell fraction (not recorded which). The receptors shown here come from a male donor with ankylosing spondylitis.

There are a few counts of this clonotype. One junction end does not reproduce the germline sequence, and a read error may be involved. The chain joins TRBV7-8 to TRBJ2-5; 9 positions agree with TRBD1. CDR1 is SGHVS, CDR2 FQNEAQ, per germline. This CDR3 is built from 14 residues. CDR3 amino acids: CASSPPGQGLLINF. The DNA of the CDR3 is TGTGCCAGCAGCCCACCGGGACAGGGACTTCTCATAAACTTC. Full variable domain (missing parts from reference TRBV7-8 and TRBJ2-5): GAGVSQSPRYKVAKRGQDVALRCDPISGHVSLFWYQQALGQGPEFLTYFQNEAQLDKSGLPSDRFFAERPEGSVSTLKIQRTQQEDSAVYLCASSPPGQGLLINFGPGTRLLVL.

Only a few counts were recorded for this clonotype. The genes are TRBV5-6 and TRBJ2-2, with D tentatively TRBD2 (6 bases). The V end was cut by 2 bases, the J end by 7 bases, with 12 bases between. Germline CDR1 reads SGHDT; CDR2 reads YYEEEE. The CDR3 runs to 14 residues. CDR3 loop: CASSFLGLNGELFF. Here the CDR3 DNA reads TGTGCCAGCAGCTTTCTGGGACTTAACGGGGAGCTGTTTTTT.

In its sample, this clonotype was seen a few times. This rearrangement joins TRBV6-2 or TRBV6-3 to TRBJ1-1, with no clear D. The CDR3 runs to 14 residues. V was pared by 6 bases and J by 0 bases, with 11 bases between. Germline V gene lookup returns CDR1 MNHEY and CDR2 SVGEGT. This CDR3 reads CASRRASMNTEAFF. The CDR3 DNA is TGTGCCAGCAGACGGGCCTCGATGAACACTGAAGCTTTCTTT.

Only a few counts were recorded for this clonotype. This chain uses TRBV20-1 with TRBJ2-7; D assignment may be TRBD1 or TRBD2 (5 bases each). This CDR3 spans 13 amino acids. Trimming took off 6 bases at V and 2 bases at J, with 14 bases between the two ends. Per germline, CDR1 DFQATT and CDR2 SNEGSKA (reference sequence). The CDR3 DNA reads as TGCAGTGCAACCGGGACGGTGGCCTACGAGCAGTACTTC. Residues: CSATGTVAYEQYF.

This chain links TRBV24-1 with TRBJ2-1; TRBD2 agrees at 9 bases. CDR1 is KGHDR, CDR2 SFDVKD, per germline. V shed 2 bases, J shed 6 bases, and the junction held 4 bases outside the gene matches. The CDR3 loop spans 15 amino acids. Written as DNA, the CDR3 is TGTGCCACCAGTGATTATAGCGGGAGAGGCAATGAGCAGTTCTTC. Its protein product is CATSDYSGRGNEQFF.

The sample holds a few counts of this clonotype. The CDR3 loop is CASSTDRGPSNEKLFF. The CDR3, as DNA: TGTGCCAGCAGTACGGACAGGGGGCCATCTAATGAAAAACTGTTTTTT. The gene calls are TRBV12-3 or TRBV12-4 and TRBJ1-4; 11 bases map to TRBD1. This CDR3 contains 16 residues. V lost 5 bases to trimming and J lost 3 bases; unmatched junction nucleotides: 5.